This T cell receptor (beta chain) appears in the sequencing data of a study of T cell responses to AZD1222 COVID-19 vaccine. Study results and caveats: Spike-specific TCR depth and breadth grew after two AZD1222 doses. White British ancestry dominated among donors, who included more females, and clonal diversity was possibly underestimated. Among those given AZD1222, only five or six were seropositive at baseline.

TCRdb's copy holds only in-frame clones and misses some; the assay was immunoSEQ multiplex PCR. The repertoire consists of over 50,000 clones, with around 81% occurring once and the leading ten covering 26%. This CDR3 is 13 amino acids long. V was trimmed by 7 bases and J by 3 bases, leaving 13 bases between them. Note on this clone: Its antigen is unknown.

The sample was peripheral blood, taken 28 days after the second AZD1222 dose. This clonotype originated in an adult who received the AZD1222 COVID-19 vaccine. V is TRBV23-1 and J is TRBJ2-7; the D gene could be TRBD1 or TRBD2 (6 bases each). TRBV23-1 carries the ORF label, with uncertain function. CDR3 in amino acids: CASTQRGDYEQYF. Here the CDR3 DNA reads TGCGCCAGCACCCAGAGGGGGGACTACGAGCAGTACTTC.